The 23 T cell receptor beta chains given below trace back to one sample, sequenced in a study of tumor-infiltrating lymphocytes in localized non-small cell lung cancer. Profiled with immunoSEQ multiplex PCR; TCRdb holds only in-frame clones, not every one. The table lists some 16,000 clones, approximately 70% of them singletons. Sequencing was performed on lung tumor tissue. The receptors were sampled from a human donor with non-small cell lung cancer.

This clone counts as medium-sized (0.01 to 0.1%). The chain joins TRBV29-1 to TRBJ1-2; D unresolved. Germline CDR1 and CDR2: SQVTM and ANQGSEA. The CDR3 loop spans 10 amino acids. Trimming took off 5 bases at V and 3 bases at J, with 4 bases between the two ends. The CDR3 protein is CSVLDYGYTF. CDR3 coding DNA: TGCAGCGTTCTCGACTATGGCTACACCTTC. Supplemented by reference TRBV29-1 and TRBJ1-2, the full variable domain reads SAVISQKPSRDICQRGTSLTIQCQVDSQVTMMFWYRQQPGQSLTLIATANQGSEATYESGFVIDKFPISRPNLTFSTLTVSNMSPEDSSIYLCSVLDYGYTFGSGTRLTVV.

The chain joins TRBV7-2 to TRBJ2-7, with D hard to call. Trimming pared 0 bases from V and 2 bases from J, leaving 17 bases between. This CDR3 has 17 residues. Germline V gives CDR1 SGHTA, CDR2 FQGNSA. The CDR3 nucleotides read TGTGCCAGCAGCTTAGCCGTTAGGACCTTCAACCCCTACGAGCAGTACTTC. Its protein is CASSLAVRTFNPYEQYF.

There are a few counts of this clone. The chain uses TRBV10-2 and TRBJ2-7; 8 bases fit TRBD2. The CDR3 is made up of 15 amino acids. V trimming: 6 bases; J trimming: 5 bases; junction bases outside the gene matches: 12. Germline CDR1 reads WSHSY; CDR2 reads SAAADI. The CDR3 protein is CASRNPGLGSDEQYF. The CDR3 region has the DNA TGCGCCAGCAGAAACCCGGGACTAGGAAGTGACGAGCAGTACTTC.

The chain recombines TRBV2 with TRBJ1-2; unclear D gene. The CDR3 is 13 amino acids. Germline V gene data show CDR1 as SNHLY and CDR2 as FYNNEI. V lost 0 bases, J lost 5 bases, and 7 bases lay in between. DNA of the CDR3: TGTGCCAGCAGTGAAGCTCGGACTTATGGCTACACCTTC. It codes for CASSEARTYGYTF. Looking up the rest from reference TRBV2 and TRBJ1-2 gives the full variable domain: EPEVTQTPSHQVTQMGQEVILRCVPISNHLYFYWYRQILGQKVEFLVSFYNNEISEKSEIFDDQFSVERPDGSNFTLKIRSTKLEDSAMYFCASSEARTYGYTFGSGTRLTVV.

The chain joins TRBV19 to TRBJ2-7, with D possibly matching TRBD1 (5 bases). Trimming pared 2 bases from V and 6 bases from J, leaving 11 bases between. Germline lookup yields CDR1 LNHDA and CDR2 SQIVND (reference sequence). The CDR3 is 13 amino acids. The CDR3 DNA reads TGTGCCAGTAGTATACGCTCAGGGCCCGAGCAGTACTTC. Amino acid sequence: CASSIRSGPEQYF.

The chain has TRBV10-3 and TRBJ1-2; D remains ambiguous. V was pared by 3 bases and J by 6 bases, with 8 bases between. The CDR3 length is 12 residues. The germline V gene encodes CDR1 ENHRY and CDR2 SYGVKD. This chain's CDR3 is CAISESADGYTF. CDR3 coding DNA: TGTGCCATCAGTGAAAGCGCGGATGGCTACACCTTC.

V and J are TRBV11-2 and TRBJ1-1, with D hard to call. V gave up 5 bases and J gave up 5 bases, with 9 bases separating them. This CDR3 is 12 amino acids long. Germline assignment: CDR1 SGHAT and CDR2 FQNNGV. The CDR3: CASSHMSTEAFF. The CDR3 coding sequence is TGTGCCAGCAGCCATATGAGTACTGAAGCTTTCTTT. The full variable domain, completed using reference TRBV11-2 and TRBJ1-1, is EAGVAQSPRYKIIEKRQSVAFWCNPISGHATLYWYQQILGQGPKLLIQFQNNGVVDDSQLPKDRFSAERLKGVDSTLKIQPAKLEDSAVYLCASSHMSTEAFFGQGTRLTVV.

This rearrangement joins TRBV29-1 to TRBJ2-3; D is possibly TRBD2 (6 bases). V lost 6 bases to trimming and J lost 3 bases, with 16 bases between them. From germline, CDR1 is SQVTM and CDR2 ANQGSEA. This CDR3 comprises 14 residues. CDR3 region: CSVLHLAITDTQYF. The CDR3 nucleotides read TGCAGCGTCCTTCACCTAGCGATTACAGATACGCAGTATTTT.

The chain couples TRBV6-4 to TRBJ2-2; perhaps TRBD1 as D (6 bases). CDR3 length: 15 amino acids. V lost 0 bases and J lost 1, with 6 bases in between. Per germline, CDR1 MRHNA and CDR2 SNTAGT. CDR3 nucleotide sequence: TGTGCCAGCAGTGACTCGACAGGGAACACCGGGGAGCTGTTTTTT. This translates into CASSDSTGNTGELFF.

Written as DNA, the CDR3 is TGTGCCAGCAAAAGCAGGGTAGATACCGGGGAGCTGTTTTTT. It encodes CASKSRVDTGELFF. The V call is TRBV9, the J call TRBJ2-2; TRBD1 might be the D (5 bases). V was clipped by 6 bases and J by 5 bases, with 14 bases between them. CDR3 length: 14 amino acids. CDR1 SGDLS and CDR2 YYNGEE come from the germline V gene.

The chain joins TRBV9 to TRBJ2-3; D not resolved. The germline V gene encodes CDR1 SGDLS and CDR2 YYNGEE. The CDR3 totals 13 residues. V was trimmed by 2 bases and J by 0 bases, leaving 4 bases between them. The CDR3 spells CASSVGSTDTQYF. CDR3 coding DNA: TGTGCCAGCAGCGTGGGTAGCACAGATACGCAGTATTTT.

V usage is TRBV10-3 and J usage is TRBJ2-7; 8 positions agree with TRBD1. Germline V CDR1 and CDR2: ENHRY, SYGVKD. V was pared by 10 bases and J by 2 bases, with 7 bases of the junction left unmatched. The CDR3 length is 13 residues. The CDR3 is CATQTGEAYEQYF. CDR3 DNA: TGTGCCACCCAGACAGGGGAGGCCTACGAGCAGTACTTC.

This clone has only a few counts. The chain employs TRBV28 and TRBJ1-5; D is undetermined. V lost 4 bases to trimming and J lost 6 bases, with 10 bases between them. This CDR3 spans 13 amino acids. Germline CDR1 MDHEN, CDR2 SYDVKM. The CDR3 spells CASSSDLTQPQHF. DNA of the CDR3: TGTGCCAGCAGTTCGGACCTTACTCAGCCCCAGCATTTT.

This rearrangement joins TRBV30 to TRBJ1-1; D gene uncertain. V lost 2 bases and J 8 bases, leaving 9 bases between the germline ends. This CDR3 contains 11 residues. Germline V gene sequence: CDR1 GTSNPN, CDR2 SVGIG (reference sequence). CDR3 in amino acids: CAWSSRDEAFF. The CDR3, as DNA: TGTGCCTGGAGTTCACGCGACGAAGCTTTCTTT. The complete variable domain, with remaining parts taken from reference TRBV30 and TRBJ1-1, reads SQTIHQWPATLVQPVGSPLSLECTVEGTSNPNLYWYRQAAGRGLQLLFYSVGIGQISSEVPQNLSASRPQDRQFILSSKKLLLSDSGFYLCAWSSRDEAFFGQGTRLTVV.

The chain joins TRBV6-1 to TRBJ2-3; D not certain. Trimming took 1 base from V and 2 from J, leaving 7 bases between them. The CDR3 extends over 14 amino acids. Germline CDR1 reads MNHNS; CDR2 reads SASEGT. CDR3 region: CASSEGWNTDTQYF. The CDR3 nucleotides are TGTGCCAGCAGTGAAGGGTGGAACACAGATACGCAGTATTTT.

V gene TRBV2 combines with J gene TRBJ2-7, with D tentatively TRBD1 or TRBD2 (5 bases each). The germline V gene has CDR1 SNHLY and CDR2 FYNNEI. V was cut by 6 bases and J by 7 bases, with 16 bases left in between. The CDR3 length is 13 residues. The CDR3 coding sequence is TGTGCCAGCAGGTCCGGGACCACGGGGGAGCAGTACTTC. Translating gives CASRSGTTGEQYF. Complete variable domain (other parts from reference TRBV2 and TRBJ2-7): EPEVTQTPSHQVTQMGQEVILRCVPISNHLYFYWYRQILGQKVEFLVSFYNNEISEKSEIFDDQFSVERPDGSNFTLKIRSTKLEDSAMYFCASRSGTTGEQYFGPGTRLTVT.

The chain uses TRBV15 and TRBJ2-5; D remains unclear. In germline, CDR1 is LNHNV, CDR2 YYDKDF (reference sequence). The ends were cut back, 1 base at V and 5 bases at J, with 5 bases in the middle. This CDR3 contains 12 residues. CDR3 sequence reads: CATSRVGETQYF. CDR3 nucleotides: TGTGCCACCAGCAGAGTCGGGGAGACCCAGTACTTC.

This clone is medium-sized (0.01 to 0.1%) within its sample. The rearrangement joins TRBV19 to TRBJ2-6, with unresolved D. The CDR3 consists of 13 residues. The germline CDR1 and CDR2 sequences are LNHDA and SQIVND (reference sequence). Between the trimmed V and J ends, which lost 8 bases and 3 bases, there was a span of 8 bases. The CDR3: CASGALGANVLTF. Written as DNA, the CDR3 is TGTGCCAGTGGCGCGCTTGGGGCCAACGTCCTGACTTTC.

V is TRBV6-1 and J is TRBJ2-1, with D unresolved. The CDR3 extends over 14 amino acids. Germline CDR1 is MNHNS and CDR2 is SASEGT. V was clipped by 7 bases and J by 6 bases, with 16 bases between them. CDR3 DNA sequence: TGTGCCAGCAACCTAGTGGGGTCTCCCAATGAGCAGTTCTTC. This sequence encodes CASNLVGSPNEQFF.

The V and J genes are TRBV5-1 and TRBJ2-2; 9 bases match TRBD1. The germline V gene encodes CDR1 SGHRS and CDR2 YFSETQ. With 4 bases clipped from V and 6 bases from J, the junction kept 7 bases outside the gene matches. The CDR3 contains 15 residues. The CDR3 is CASSTQGASSGELFF. CDR3 sequence (DNA): TGCGCCAGCAGCACACAGGGGGCGAGCTCCGGGGAGCTGTTTTTT.

The table lists this clone with a few counts. The chain is built from TRBV18 and TRBJ2-1; TRBD2 matches 14 bases. The germline V gene encodes CDR1 KGHSH and CDR2 LQKENI. The length of the CDR3 is 19 residues. V dropped 5 bases and J dropped 3; count of bases not matched to a gene: 12. The DNA of the CDR3 is TGTGCCAGCTCAAAGGGGATTGGGACTAGCGGGAGACTCTACAATGAGCAGTTCTTC. It codes for CASSKGIGTSGRLYNEQFF.

This sequence joins TRBV19 and TRBJ1-2; D not certain. The CDR3 loop spans 15 amino acids. V was trimmed by 8 bases and J by 3 bases, leaving 19 bases between them. The V gene's germline CDR1 is LNHDA and CDR2 SQIVND (reference sequence). CDR3 in amino acids: CASSSRYDRDYGYTF. DNA for the CDR3: TGTGCCAGTTCTAGTCGGTACGACCGAGACTATGGCTACACCTTC.

The sample holds a few counts of this clone. The V call is TRBV19, the J call TRBJ1-1; 9 bases agree with TRBD1. The junction had 3 bases not matched to a gene; V was cut back by 5 bases and J by 8 bases. Per germline, CDR1 LNHDA and CDR2 SQIVND (reference sequence). This CDR3 has 12 residues. The CDR3 DNA reads as TGTGCCAGTAGTCTTGGACAGGGGGAAGCTTTCTTT. This encodes CASSLGQGEAFF.